The rows below give T cell receptor beta chains drawn from one sample of a study of cytomegalovirus exposure and HLA in healthy donors. Assay used: immunoSEQ multiplex PCR; TCRdb lists only in-frame clones, some missing. The sample has some 260,000 clones, 80% to 95% seen once; the top ten hold approximately 3.1%. Specimen: PBMCs. The origin of the receptors is a woman younger than 45 in good health and CMV-seronegative. The CDR3 runs from the conserved cysteine through the conserved F or W.

TRBV6-6	TRBJ2-7	CASSPQYEQYF
TRBV5-1	TRBJ2-3	CASSLAGNGDTQYF
TRBV14	TRBJ1-2	CASSQRTGDYGYTF
TRBV28	TRBJ2-1	CASSSKPHEQFF
TRBV28	TRBJ2-7	CASSRTVYEQYF
TRBV4-2	TRBJ2-7	CASSQGLRNLAGIYEQYF
TRBV5-4	TRBJ1-1	CASSLAGNTEAFF
TRBV2	TRBJ1-2	CASSVQGLYGYTF
TRBV27	TRBJ2-7	CASSLLQGPYEQYF
TRBV5-4	TRBJ2-3	CASSLFSDTQYF
TRBV4-3	TRBJ2-7	CASSPGLAGGPTYEQYF
TRBV7-9	TRBJ2-7	CASSRTSGTPYEQYF
TRBV9	TRBJ2-1	CASSGRPGTGRPNEQFF
TRBV9	TRBJ2-1	CASSERGLAGGRGEQFF
TRBV5-1	TRBJ2-7	CASSAKVFRDEQYF
TRBV18	TRBJ1-5	CASSPTGLANQPQHF
TRBV28	TRBJ1-5	CASIISGTGNQPQHF
TRBV15	TRBJ2-5	CATGMTSGGRETQYF
TRBV7-2	TRBJ1-2	CASRADPRSGYTF
TRBV5-1	TRBJ2-2	CASSQRYGVNTGELFF
TRBV4-3	TRBJ2-7	CASRRRLGGPSEQYF
TRBV9	TRBJ1-4	CASSGTGATNEKLFF
TRBV11-3	TRBJ1-1	CASSFSTGNTEAFF
TRBV27	TRBJ2-2	CASSLGELGNTGELFF
TRBV29-1	TRBJ2-5	CSVSSGAEAQYF
TRBV5-1	TRBJ2-3	CASSLLGWTDTQYF
TRBV9	TRBJ2-6	CASSVGQTPGANVLTF
TRBV7-6	TRBJ2-6	CASSLGWGVAANVLTF
TRBV27	TRBJ2-1	CASSLGGAAYNEQFF
TRBV9	TRBJ2-2	CASSVDPGGRTGELFF
TRBV18	TRBJ2-2	CASSPLPLPQGVGTGELFF
TRBV28	TRBJ2-3	CASSSHSSSSTDTQYF
TRBV7-9	TRBJ2-7	CASSLAQGAVDEQYF
TRBV27	TRBJ2-3	CASRKADTQYF
TRBV7-9	TRBJ2-5	CASSLREGQQETQYF
TRBV7-9	TRBJ2-7	CASSFGGQSYEQYF
TRBV30	TRBJ2-7	CAWRFSNEQYF
TRBV29-1	TRBJ2-7	CSVTRGDGYEQYF
TRBV9	TRBJ2-1	CASSVVANTEQFF
TRBV28	TRBJ2-3	CASSLGGRADTQYF
TRBV14	TRBJ2-1	CASSPGAEQFF
TRBV12-5	TRBJ2-6	CASGLVQGQGSFSGANVLTF
TRBV2	TRBJ2-7	CASATRAGGHDEQYF
TRBV11-3	TRBJ2-7	CASSPRGGTYEQYF
TRBV11-3	TRBJ2-7	CASSYPSGPPSYEQYF
TRBV19	TRBJ2-7	CASRDPRAGDHEQYF
TRBV11-2	TRBJ2-3	CASSLVTGFTDTQYF
TRBV9	TRBJ2-1	CASSQRTGGVTSSYNEQFF
TRBV11-3	TRBJ2-2	CASSLGPTGELFF
TRBV7-6	TRBJ1-5	CASSLGRGRPNQPQHF
TRBV19	TRBJ2-7	CASTSFQGSDEQYF